Each of the 16 T cell receptor beta chains below was sequenced from the same sample in a study of cytomegalovirus exposure and HLA in healthy donors. Profiling relied on immunoSEQ multiplex PCR, and the TCRdb table lists in-frame clones only, not all of them. Of 150,000 to 200,000 clones in the sample, more than 80% were seen once. What was sequenced was PBMCs. These receptors all come from a woman aged 18-29 years in good health and CMV-seropositive.

V and J are TRBV7-9 and TRBJ1-3; D is perhaps TRBD1 (5 bases). Trimming removed 5 bases from V and 1 base from J, with 15 bases in between. Per germline, CDR1 SEHNR and CDR2 FQNEAQ (reference sequence). The CDR3 sequence is 16 residues long. The CDR3 DNA follows: TGTGCCAGCAGCCCCGGGGGTCGGAGGTCTGGAAACACCATATATTTT. It codes for CASSPGGRRSGNTIYF.

The chain is built from TRBV5-1 and TRBJ2-1; the D gene is possibly TRBD1 (7 bases). This CDR3 has 15 residues. Germline values: CDR1 SGHRS, CDR2 YFSETQ. V was pared by 2 bases and J by 2 bases, with 11 bases between. CDR3: CASSFQGGTYNEQFF. As DNA, the CDR3 is TGCGCCAGCAGCTTCCAGGGGGGAACCTACAATGAGCAGTTCTTC.

This clone is a singleton in its sample. The chain employs TRBV19 and TRBJ2-7; D perhaps matches TRBD1 (5 bases). Germline CDR1 reads LNHDA; CDR2 reads SQIVND (reference sequence). V was cut by 2 bases and J by 2 bases, with 10 bases left in between. The CDR3 extends over 14 amino acids. In DNA form, the CDR3 reads TGTGCCAGTAGTATAATGCCAGGGACCTACGAGCAGTACTTC. This codes for CASSIMPGTYEQYF.

The chain uses TRBV19 and TRBJ2-7; TRBD1 matches at 11 bases. The CDR3 runs 15 residues. CDR1 and CDR2 (germline): LNHDA, SQIVND (reference sequence). The V gene end was trimmed by 3 bases and the J gene end by 2 bases; junction bases not matched to a gene: 3. The CDR3 nucleotides are TGTGCCAGTAGTATTGGGGGACAGGGGGCCTACGAGCAGTACTTC. It yields the protein CASSIGGQGAYEQYF. Combining the CDR3 with reference TRBV19 and TRBJ2-7 gives the whole variable domain DGGITQSPKYLFRKEGQNVTLSCEQNLNHDAMYWYRQDPGQGLRLIYYSQIVNDFQKGDIAEGYSVSREKKESFPLTVTSAQKNPTAFYLCASSIGGQGAYEQYFGPGTRLTVT.

Worth noting for this clone: The sample carries other DNA sequences with the same CDR3. The V gene is TRBV9, the J gene TRBJ2-1; possibly TRBD2 for D (6 bases). CDR3 length: 15 amino acids. The germline V gene encodes CDR1 SGDLS and CDR2 YYNGEE. The V gene lost 0 bases and the J gene lost 1 base, with 8 bases spanning the gap. The chain's CDR3 is CASSVGLASYNEQFF. CDR3 nucleotide sequence: TGTGCCAGCAGCGTAGGGCTAGCGTCCTACAATGAGCAGTTCTTC. Based on the CDR3 plus reference TRBV9 and TRBJ2-1, the full variable domain is DSGVTQTPKHLITATGQRVTLRCSPRSGDLSVYWYQQSLDQGLQFLIQYYNGEERAKGNILERFSAQQFPDLHSELNLSSLELGDSALYFCASSVGLASYNEQFFGPGTRLTVL.

V usage is TRBV19 and J usage is TRBJ1-5, with 7 bases identical to TRBD1. V shed 7 bases, J shed 1 base, and the junction held 10 bases outside the gene matches. CDR1 is LNHDA and CDR2 is SQIVND in the germline V gene (reference sequence). The CDR3 spans 16 residues. CDR3 amino acids: CASTNRGTLSNQPQHF. The CDR3 DNA reads as TGTGCCAGTACAAACAGGGGTACTTTGAGCAATCAGCCCCAGCATTTT.

This clone was detected only a few times. J is TRBJ1-2 and V is TRBV9; TRBD1 is a possible D gene (6 bases). The germline V gene encodes CDR1 SGDLS and CDR2 YYNGEE. The CDR3 sequence is 13 residues long. V lost 6 bases to trimming and J lost 7 bases, with 16 bases between them. This CDR3 is CASTYQGLGGYTF. Written as DNA, the CDR3 is TGTGCCAGCACATATCAGGGGCTCGGTGGCTACACCTTC.

The chain recombines TRBV6-5 with TRBJ1-4; 8 bases are a match to TRBD1. V was pared by 5 bases and J by 7 bases, with 6 bases of the junction left unmatched. The CDR3 has 14 amino acids. Germline V CDR1 and CDR2: MNHEY, SVGAGI. The CDR3 region has the DNA TGTGCCAGCAGTACGGACAGGGCGGTTGAAAAACTGTTTTTT. Translating gives CASSTDRAVEKLFF.

CDR3 loop: CASNTNRGQENIQYF. The CDR3 DNA is TGTGCCAGCAATACCAACAGGGGGCAGGAAAACATTCAGTACTTC. This sequence joins TRBV6-1 and TRBJ2-4; 9 nucleotides match TRBD1. With 7 bases clipped from V and 5 bases from J, the junction kept 9 bases outside the gene matches. The CDR3 covers 15 residues. Germline loops: CDR1 MNHNS, CDR2 SASEGT.

The chain carries TRBV18 and TRBJ2-3; 11 bases match TRBD2. The V and J ends lost 2 bases and 3 bases, in that order; junction bases with no gene match: 10. The germline V gene encodes CDR1 KGHSH and CDR2 LQKENI. CDR3 size: 18 residues. In nucleotides, the CDR3 is TGTGCCAGCTCACCATTTTTAACTAGCGGGAGATCGACAGATACGCAGTATTTT. It specifies CASSPFLTSGRSTDTQYF. Using reference TRBV18 and TRBJ2-3 for the parts outside the CDR3, the full variable domain is NAGVMQNPRHLVRRRGQEARLRCSPMKGHSHVYWYRQLPEEGLKFMVYLQKENIIDESGMPKERFSAEFPKEGPSILRIQQVVRGDSAAYFCASSPFLTSGRSTDTQYFGPGTRLTVL.

V gene TRBV28 combines with J gene TRBJ2-7, with a weak D call TRBD1 (6 bases). CDR1 and CDR2 from the germline V gene are MDHEN and SYDVKM. The CDR3 runs 16 residues. The V end was cut by 3 bases, the J end by 4 bases, with 19 bases between. The DNA for the CDR3 is TGTGCCAGCAGTTTCCCTCGACAGGTATCAAAATACGAGCAGTACTTC. Protein product: CASSFPRQVSKYEQYF.

V is TRBV5-1 and J is TRBJ1-2; no firm D call. Germline-derived CDR1 and CDR2 are SGHRS and YFSETQ. Trimming pared 0 bases from V and 8 bases from J, leaving 11 bases between. The CDR3 consists of 13 residues. The DNA for the CDR3 is TGCGCCAGCAGCTTGGTAGGAGGTGGGGGCTACACCTTC. Protein: CASSLVGGGGYTF.

This clone has just one count. The chain carries TRBV5-4 and TRBJ2-7, with a weak D call TRBD1 (6 bases). Germline V gene sequence: CDR1 SGHNT, CDR2 YYREEE (reference sequence). The CDR3 has 14 residues. Trimming removed 6 bases at V and 2 bases at J, with 15 bases between. CDR3 sequence: CASTLDRTPYEQYF. CDR3 nucleotides: TGTGCCAGCACTCTAGACAGGACTCCCTACGAGCAGTACTTC.

The chain joins TRBV6-5 to TRBJ1-5, with D possibly matching TRBD1 (6 bases). The germline CDR1 and CDR2 sequences are MNHEY and SVGAGI. Deletions cut 0 bases from V and 6 bases from J, with 12 bases between. This CDR3 is built from 15 residues. In DNA form, the CDR3 reads TGTGCCAGCAGTTACTCGGGGGGGGCCAGTCAGCCCCAGCATTTT. It encodes CASSYSGGASQPQHF.

This clone was observed once. This chain links TRBV29-1 with TRBJ2-7; a possible D gene is TRBD2 (5 bases). V lost 3 bases to trimming and J lost 3 bases, with 12 bases between them. This CDR3 contains 13 residues. Germline CDR1 reads SQVTM; CDR2 reads ANQGSEA. In DNA, the CDR3 is TGCAGCGTTGACACTGTTGGAGGCTACGAGCAGTACTTC. Amino acid sequence: CSVDTVGGYEQYF.

This chain joins TRBV7-8 and TRBJ2-7, with TRBD1 matching over 7 bases. Per germline, CDR1 SGHVS and CDR2 FQNEAQ. The ends lost 0 bases at V and 6 bases at J; junction bases unmatched: 2. CDR3 size: 13 residues. CDR3 residues: CASSLAAGGEQYF. CDR3 DNA: TGTGCCAGCAGCTTAGCAGCAGGGGGCGAGCAGTACTTC.